This T cell receptor beta chain was retrieved from a study of technical replicates of blood from several donors. The germline V gene encodes CDR1 MNHEY and CDR2 SMNVEV (reference sequence). V gave up 4 bases and J gave up 0 bases, with 10 bases separating them. The CDR3 runs 14 residues. Libraries were prepared by immunoSEQ multiplex PCR; TCRdb keeps only in-frame clonotypes and omits some of them. The table records about 83,000 clones, about 96% of them present only once. This sequence originates from a human donor in good health. This chain uses TRBV27 with TRBJ2-7; weak D call: TRBD1 (5 bases). Sequences were obtained from T cells isolated from PBMCs. The CDR3 here is CASSSQGSSYEQYF. The DNA for the CDR3 is TGTGCCAGCAGTTCCCAGGGTTCCTCCTACGAGCAGTACTTC.